One sample yielded the 21 T cell receptor beta chains listed below, sequenced in a study of shared clonotypes between healthy human individuals. Repertoires were generated with immunoSEQ multiplex PCR, while TCRdb's copy carries only in-frame clones and drops some. The table shows approximately 470,000 clones, with more than 65% occurring only once. The sequencing sample was made of PBMCs. The source is a woman in her forties in good health. Some clones in this sample may be carry-over from other donors' samples.

Comments on this clone: A far larger clone is a single base away, which makes a read error likely. The rearrangement joins TRBV2 to TRBJ1-1, with D tentatively TRBD1 (6 bases). The CDR3 has 13 amino acids. Trimming removed 7 bases from V and 8 bases from J, with 17 bases in between. Per germline, CDR1 SNHLY and CDR2 FYNNEI. The CDR3 DNA is TGTGCCAGCAAGGTCAAGGACAGCCGAGAAGCTTTCTTT. Its translation: CASKVKDSREAFF.

The V gene is TRBV29-1, the J gene TRBJ2-2, with 8 nucleotides matching TRBD1. Germline-derived CDR1 and CDR2 are SQVTM and ANQGSEA. With 8 bases clipped from V and 3 bases from J, the junction kept 5 bases outside the gene matches. The CDR3 length is 13 residues. The CDR3 coding sequence is TGCAGCATTGGGACAGGATACACCGGGGAGCTGTTTTTT. Translation gives CSIGTGYTGELFF.

This sequence joins TRBV4-2 and TRBJ2-6; no clear D gene. Germline CDR1 and CDR2: LGHNA and YNFKEQ. The V gene lost 4 bases and the J gene lost 1 base, with 8 bases spanning the gap. There are 15 residues in the CDR3. Here the CDR3 DNA reads TGTGCCAGCAGCCGCCCCGGATCTGGGGCCAACGTCCTGACTTTC. It is translated as CASSRPGSGANVLTF.

Details on this clone: This probably arose from a read error, given a far larger clone one base away. Other DNA sequences in this sample translate to the same CDR3. The rearrangement links TRBV5-1 to TRBJ2-3; D is undetermined. Germline CDR1 is SGHRS and CDR2 is YFSETQ. The CDR3 length is 14 residues. V shed 4 bases and J shed 3 bases, with 12 bases lying between them. CDR3 DNA sequence: TGCGCCAGCAGCCCGATCCAGCCAACAGATACGCAGTATTTT. It specifies CASSPIQPTDTQYF.

The rearrangement links TRBV7-7 to TRBJ1-4; possibly TRBD1 for D (5 bases). There are 15 residues in the CDR3. Trimming left V 1 base short and J 7 bases short, with 13 bases between. CDR1 is SSHAT and CDR2 is FNYEAQ in the germline V gene (reference sequence). The CDR3 coding sequence is TGTGCCAGCAGCTTAGTCCGGGACGGCCGTGAAAAACTGTTTTTT. It specifies CASSLVRDGREKLFF.

This chain links TRBV6-6 with TRBJ1-4, with TRBD1 identical over 9 bases. Unmatched junction bases numbered 7, after V lost 4 bases and J lost 10 bases. Per the germline V gene, CDR1 is MNHNY and CDR2 is SVGAGI (reference sequence). The CDR3 is 14 residues long. CDR3 in amino acids: CASSSPDRGRKLFF. DNA of the CDR3: TGTGCCAGCAGTTCGCCGGACAGGGGCCGAAAACTGTTTTTT.

This sequence joins TRBV29-1 and TRBJ2-7, with 11 bases matching TRBD1. Germline-derived CDR1 and CDR2 are SQVTM and ANQGSEA. V lost 5 bases to trimming and J lost 6 bases; unmatched junction nucleotides: 9. The CDR3 loop spans 14 amino acids. The CDR3 protein is CSVIPGTGGGEQYF. The CDR3, as DNA: TGCAGCGTTATACCCGGGACAGGGGGAGGCGAGCAGTACTTC.

The V gene is TRBV9, the J gene TRBJ1-2; D might be TRBD1 (6 bases). V lost 2 bases and J 4 bases, leaving 12 bases between the germline ends. Germline V gene data show CDR1 as SGDLS and CDR2 as YYNGEE. CDR3 length: 14 residues. The CDR3 coding sequence is TGTGCCAGCAGCGTCCACCAGGGGTTCTATGGCTACACCTTC. Translation: CASSVHQGFYGYTF.

This clone was picked up one time. This chain joins TRBV9 and TRBJ2-2; 7 bases agree with TRBD1. The germline CDR1 and CDR2 sequences are SGDLS and YYNGEE. This CDR3 comprises 15 residues. After removal of 2 bases from V and 4 bases from J, the junction contained 5 bases not matched to a gene. This CDR3 is CASSVTGQRTGELFF. The DNA for the CDR3 is TGTGCCAGCAGCGTGACGGGACAGCGCACCGGGGAGCTGTTTTTT.

Concerning this clone itself: One base away lies a much larger clone, so this may be a sequencing read error. The sample holds other DNA sequences that translate to the same CDR3. The gene calls are TRBV7-2 and TRBJ2-1; D unresolved. The CDR3 runs 15 residues. Germline V gives CDR1 SGHTA, CDR2 FQGNSA. The CDR3 DNA follows: TGTGCCAGTAGCTCCCTCGGGTGGTCAGGCAATGAGCAGTTCTTC. The encoded protein is CASSSLGWSGNEQFF.

This clone was seen more than once but under ten times. This chain joins TRBV9 and TRBJ2-7; D is unresolved. V lost 4 bases and J lost 1, with 9 bases in between. CDR1 and CDR2 from the germline V gene are SGDLS and YYNGEE. This CDR3 has 13 residues. The CDR3 reads CASSPPQSYEQYF. The CDR3 DNA follows: TGTGCCAGCAGCCCCCCCCAATCCTACGAGCAGTACTTC.

This clone was observed a few times. V usage is TRBV18 and J usage is TRBJ1-1; 10 bases map to TRBD1. CDR3 length equals 15 residues. Germline assignment: CDR1 KGHSH and CDR2 LQKENI. V was clipped by 5 bases and J by 1 base; unmatched bases: 4. CDR3 residues: CASSSGTGANTEAFF. The CDR3 coding sequence is TGTGCCAGCTCATCTGGGACAGGGGCGAACACTGAAGCTTTCTTT.

This chain links TRBV7-9 with TRBJ2-1; 13 bases fit TRBD2. The CDR3 is 16 residues long. J was trimmed by 10 bases and V by 4 bases; bases with no gene match: 10. Germline V gene lookup returns CDR1 SEHNR and CDR2 FQNEAQ (reference sequence). DNA for the CDR3: TGTGCCAGCAGCTCGCGACTAGCGGGGGGTTTGGAAGAGCAGTTCTTC. It yields the protein CASSSRLAGGLEEQFF.

Turning to this clone: Other nucleotide sequences in the sample specify the same CDR3. This sequence joins TRBV18 and TRBJ1-1; D is perhaps TRBD1 (6 bases). Per germline, CDR1 KGHSH and CDR2 LQKENI. With 4 bases removed from V and 2 bases from J, the gap between germline ends came to 8 bases. The CDR3 has 13 amino acids. CDR3 DNA sequence: TGTGCCAGCTCACTACAGGGAAACACTGAAGCTTTCTTT. Its translation is CASSLQGNTEAFF. Filled out from reference TRBV18 and TRBJ1-1, the complete variable domain reads NAGVMQNPRHLVRRRGQEARLRCSPMKGHSHVYWYRQLPEEGLKFMVYLQKENIIDESGMPKERFSAEFPKEGPSILRIQQVVRGDSAAYFCASSLQGNTEAFFGQGTRLTVV.

The DNA of the CDR3 is TGCGCCAGCAGCTCGCCCCTTGGACTAGCGGGAGTAACAGATACGCAGTATTTT. Translating gives CASSSPLGLAGVTDTQYF. The chain carries TRBV5-1 and TRBJ2-3, with 13 bases matching TRBD2. The CDR3 totals 18 residues. The J segment lost 3 bases and the V segment lost 3 bases, leaving 10 bases of the junction unmatched. Per the germline V gene, CDR1 is SGHRS and CDR2 is YFSETQ.

The rearrangement links TRBV7-3 to TRBJ1-1; unclear D gene. The CDR3 has 14 amino acids. CDR1 is SGHTA and CDR2 is FQGTGA in the germline V gene. V lost 3 bases and J 5 bases, leaving 13 bases between the germline ends. DNA of the CDR3: TGTGCCAGCAGCTTCGACTCGGGTAGGACTGAAGCTTTCTTT. Amino acid sequence: CASSFDSGRTEAFF.

In regard to this clone: This sample includes further DNA sequences coding for the same CDR3. The V and J genes are TRBV4-1 and TRBJ2-7; D remains unclear. Germline V gene data show CDR1 as MGHRA and CDR2 as YSYEKL. V lost 4 bases and J lost 2, with 9 bases in between. There are 13 residues in the CDR3. The chain's CDR3 is CASSLGRTYEQYF. CDR3 DNA: TGCGCCAGCAGCCTAGGCAGGACCTACGAGCAGTACTTC.

This chain uses TRBV5-4 with TRBJ2-3, with D maybe TRBD2 (5 bases). CDR1 and CDR2 (germline): SGHNT, YYREEE (reference sequence). V shed 2 bases and J shed 0 bases, with 16 bases lying between them. This CDR3 contains 17 residues. The CDR3 protein is CASSLFRGGGSTDTQYF. DNA of the CDR3: TGTGCCAGCAGCTTATTCCGTGGTGGCGGGAGCACAGATACGCAGTATTTT.

The chain recombines TRBV13 with TRBJ2-7; 9 nucleotides agree with TRBD2. V lost 1 base to trimming and J lost 0 bases; unmatched junction nucleotides: 7. Looked up from germline, CDR1 is PRHDT and CDR2 is FYEKMQ (reference sequence). The CDR3 consists of 17 residues. CDR3 sequence reads: CASSLVGAGGISYEQYF. The CDR3 DNA is TGTGCCAGCAGCTTAGTAGGAGCGGGAGGTATCTCCTACGAGCAGTACTTC.

The J gene is TRBJ2-4, the V gene TRBV28, with 9 bases identical to TRBD2. Trimming cost V 3 bases and J 6 bases; bases outside gene matches: 12. This CDR3 is built from 17 residues. Germline CDR1 and CDR2: MDHEN and SYDVKM. The CDR3 protein is CASSFSGKGAGGNIQYF. In DNA form, the CDR3 reads TGTGCCAGCAGTTTCTCGGGAAAGGGAGCGGGAGGAAACATTCAGTACTTC.

The chain combines TRBV18 with TRBJ2-7; D is possibly TRBD1 (6 bases). Per the germline V gene, CDR1 is KGHSH and CDR2 is LQKENI. The CDR3 consists of 14 residues. The germline V and J ends were trimmed by 2 bases and 4 bases, with 12 bases remaining between them. The DNA for the CDR3 is TGTGCCAGCTCACCAAACTCAGGGGCGTACGAGCAGTACTTC. It codes for CASSPNSGAYEQYF.